The 30 T cell receptor beta chains in this list originate from one sample, sequenced in a study of T-cell reconstitution after alpha-beta-depleted transplantation in children. Preparation of the TCRbeta library used unique molecular identifiers. TCRdb re-called the PCR reads with MiXCR, one entry per CDR3 protein. The sample includes 420,000 or so distinct CDR3 sequences, about 11% of them seen just once. Here the sequenced sample was PBMCs from the stem cell graft donor, taken from the stem cell graft. Receptor source: a human donor who donated a stem cell graft to a child with acute myeloid leukemia.

The chain combines TRBV4-1 with TRBJ2-5; 11 nucleotides match TRBD2. Germline CDR1 MGHRA, CDR2 YSYEKL. The CDR3 has 17 residues. Trimming removed 1 base from V and 1 base from J; junction bases left unmatched: 5. The CDR3 here is CASSQGTSGSLQETQYF. The CDR3 DNA is TGCGCCAGCAGCCAAGGGACTAGCGGGTCCCTCCAAGAGACCCAGTACTTC.

This clonotype was seen a single time. This chain uses TRBV11-1 with TRBJ2-3; D may be TRBD2 (6 bases). The V gene lost 7 bases and the J gene lost 4 bases, with 12 bases spanning the gap. This CDR3 region has 13 residues. Germline V gives CDR1 SGHAT, CDR2 FQDESV (reference sequence). CDR3 bases: TGTGCCAGCATTGCGACTAGTTCAGATACGCAGTATTTT. Translation: CASIATSSDTQYF.

The V and J genes are TRBV29-1 and TRBJ2-1; tentatively, D is TRBD1 (6 bases). V lost 6 bases, J lost 5 bases, and 14 bases lay in between. The CDR3 loop spans 13 amino acids. The germline V gene encodes CDR1 SQVTM and CDR2 ANQGSEA. CDR3 bases: TGCAGCGTAGGGGTCAGGGGAAACAATGAGCAGTTCTTC. It specifies CSVGVRGNNEQFF.

The sample holds many counts of this clonotype. V is TRBV20-1 and J is TRBJ2-7, with 7 bases that match TRBD2. The germline V gene encodes CDR1 DFQATT and CDR2 SNEGSKA (reference sequence). The CDR3 covers 15 residues. The V segment lost 1 base and the J segment 2 bases; nucleotides outside the gene matches: 8. This CDR3 is CSARVGAGLTYEQYF. The CDR3 nucleotides are TGCAGTGCTAGAGTTGGAGCGGGACTGACCTACGAGCAGTACTTC.

The genes are TRBV14 and TRBJ2-2; D is ambiguous. The CDR3 loop spans 15 amino acids. The ends were cut back, 0 bases at V and 0 bases at J, with 5 bases in the middle. Germline V gene lookup returns CDR1 SGHDN and CDR2 FVKESK. CDR3 sequence: CASSQDFANTGELFF. CDR3 sequence (DNA): TGTGCCAGCAGCCAAGATTTCGCGAACACCGGGGAGCTGTTTTTT. The variable domain in full, completed from reference TRBV14 and TRBJ2-2, reads EAGVTQFPSHSVIEKGQTVTLRCDPISGHDNLYWYRRVMGKEIKFLLHFVKESKQDESGMPNNRFLAERTGGTYSTLKVQPAELEDSGVYFCASSQDFANTGELFFGEGSRLTVL.

This clonotype has a count of ten or more. The chain employs TRBV7-2 and TRBJ2-1, with D possibly matching TRBD2 (5 bases). The V gene's germline CDR1 is SGHTA and CDR2 FQGNSA. The CDR3 runs 14 residues. V was cut by 4 bases and J by 8 bases, with 15 bases left in between. The chain's CDR3 is CASSSPSSSYEQFF. The CDR3 DNA is TGTGCCAGCAGCTCACCCTCTAGCAGCTATGAGCAGTTCTTC.

In this sample, this clonotype turned up many times. This chain connects TRBV11-2 to TRBJ2-5; D may be TRBD1 or TRBD2 (5 bases each). The CDR3 is made up of 15 amino acids. The V end was cut by 6 bases, the J end by 5 bases, with 19 bases between. CDR1 is SGHAT and CDR2 is FQNNGV in the germline V gene. The CDR3 DNA reads TGTGCCAGCAGACGACCAGGGCGGGCTGGGGAGACCCAGTACTTC. Translating it yields CASRRPGRAGETQYF. Combining the CDR3 with reference TRBV11-2 and TRBJ2-5 gives the whole variable domain EAGVAQSPRYKIIEKRQSVAFWCNPISGHATLYWYQQILGQGPKLLIQFQNNGVVDDSQLPKDRFSAERLKGVDSTLKIQPAKLEDSAVYLCASRRPGRAGETQYFGPGTRLLVL.

Notes on this clonotype: A much larger clonotype is one base distant, so this may be a read error. CDR3 in amino acids: CACSQEVGRSAQETQYF. As DNA, the CDR3 is TGTGCCTGCAGCCAAGAGGTCGGGAGGTCGGCCCAAGAGACCCAGTACTTC. This chain uses TRBV3-1 with TRBJ2-5; 7 bases agree with TRBD2. The CDR3 runs 17 residues. Germline CDR1 is LGHDT and CDR2 is YNNKEL (reference sequence).

The J gene is TRBJ1-6, the V gene TRBV7-2, with D perhaps matching TRBD1 (6 bases). The CDR3 consists of 14 residues. V was trimmed by 5 bases and J by 6 bases, leaving 11 bases between them. Germline assignment: CDR1 SGHTA and CDR2 FQGNSA. The CDR3 DNA reads TGTGCCAGCAGCCTACAGGGAAGTAATTCACCCCTCCACTTT. Amino acid sequence: CASSLQGSNSPLHF.

This clonotype was found a few times. V gene TRBV9 combines with J gene TRBJ2-7; TRBD2 matches at 7 bases. In germline, CDR1 is SGDLS, CDR2 YYNGEE. The CDR3 runs 15 residues. The junction had 11 bases not matched to a gene; V was cut back by 3 bases and J by 5 bases. The CDR3 reads CASSGGAGVVDEQYF. Here the CDR3 DNA reads TGTGCCAGCAGCGGAGGGGCGGGAGTAGTCGACGAGCAGTACTTC.

The chain uses TRBV4-1 and TRBJ2-7, with 10 nucleotides matching TRBD1. The CDR3 is made up of 17 amino acids. Germline CDR1 MGHRA, CDR2 YSYEKL. Trimming took 0 bases from V and 3 from J; bases not matched to a gene: 8. The CDR3 loop reads CASSQEGAGQGYYEQYF. CDR3 sequence (DNA): TGCGCCAGCAGCCAAGAAGGAGCGGGACAGGGGTACTACGAGCAGTACTTC.

This clonotype was seen many times. The rearrangement uses TRBV20-1 and TRBJ2-3; no firm D call. This CDR3 region has 14 residues. Germline V lookup: CDR1 DFQATT, CDR2 SNEGSKA (reference sequence). Trimming removed 3 bases at V and 1 base at J, with 11 bases between. The DNA of the CDR3 is TGCAGTGCTAGCTTCGAGTCAGGCACAGATACGCAGTATTTT. Protein sequence: CSASFESGTDTQYF.

This clonotype was recorded many times. The V call is TRBV10-3, the J call TRBJ1-6; D possibly corresponds to TRBD1 (6 bases). V lost 6 bases to trimming and J lost 6 bases, with 9 bases between them. Germline-derived CDR1 and CDR2 are ENHRY and SYGVKD. The CDR3 extends over 13 amino acids. For the CDR3, the DNA is TGTGCCATCAGGGGACAAGGTAATTCACCCCTCCACTTT. This encodes CAIRGQGNSPLHF.

This clonotype was counted only a few times. This sequence joins TRBV29-1 and TRBJ2-6; TRBD1 matches at 7 bases. This CDR3 is built from 16 residues. The trim removed 8 bases at V and 2 bases at J, leaving 12 bases unmatched. Germline V gene lookup returns CDR1 SQVTM and CDR2 ANQGSEA. The CDR3 DNA sequence: TGCAGCATTACAGGGGCTTCCCTCCCTGGGGCCAACGTCCTGACTTTC. Protein: CSITGASLPGANVLTF.

In its sample, this clonotype was seen a few times. The chain uses TRBV5-1 and TRBJ1-3; unclear D gene. Germline CDR1 SGHRS, CDR2 YFSETQ. Trimming pared 4 bases from V and 0 bases from J, leaving 14 bases between. CDR3 size: 16 residues. The CDR3 loop reads CASSLQQRTSGNTIYF. As DNA, the CDR3 is TGCGCCAGCAGCCTACAACAGCGAACCTCTGGAAACACCATATATTTT.

V usage is TRBV5-1 and J usage is TRBJ2-5, with 15 bases that match TRBD2. The V gene's germline CDR1 is SGHRS and CDR2 YFSETQ. The CDR3 length is 17 residues. With V trimmed by 4 bases and J by 4 bases, 8 bases remained unmatched. The CDR3 DNA reads as TGCGCCAGCAGCATGGGACTAGCGGGGGGTACCCCAGAGACCCAGTACTTC. As protein: CASSMGLAGGTPETQYF.

This clonotype was found a few times. The CDR3 is CASSSPGQGNPGANVLTF. CDR3 DNA sequence: TGTGCCAGCAGCTCCCCGGGACAGGGTAATCCTGGGGCCAACGTCCTGACTTTC. V gene TRBV13 combines with J gene TRBJ2-6; 9 bases fit TRBD1. The trim removed 4 bases at V and 2 bases at J, leaving 9 bases unmatched. This CDR3 spans 18 amino acids. The V gene's germline CDR1 is PRHDT and CDR2 FYEKMQ (reference sequence).

This clonotype came up a few times. The chain combines TRBV10-3 with TRBJ1-6; D not resolved. Looked up from germline, CDR1 is ENHRY and CDR2 is SYGVKD. V was clipped by 3 bases and J by 5 bases, with 8 bases between them. The CDR3 runs 14 residues. Here the CDR3 reads CAISESSHNSPLHF. CDR3 nucleotides: TGTGCCATCAGTGAATCTAGCCATAATTCACCCCTCCACTTT.

This clonotype occurred a few times. The gene calls are TRBV20-1 and TRBJ2-7; tentative D call: TRBD2 (6 bases). The germline V gene has CDR1 DFQATT and CDR2 SNEGSKA (reference sequence). V lost 5 bases and J 5 bases, leaving 13 bases between the germline ends. The CDR3 has 12 residues. CDR3: CSAGSGVHEQYV. CDR3 DNA: TGCAGTGCTGGTTCGGGGGTACACGAGCAGTACGTC.

This clonotype was counted many times. The chain uses TRBV29-1 and TRBJ1-5, with D maybe TRBD1 (6 bases). The CDR3 totals 14 residues. The germline CDR1 and CDR2 sequences are SQVTM and ANQGSEA. V was trimmed by 6 bases and J by 4 bases, leaving 16 bases between them. The CDR3 is CSVSGTNYNQPQHF. The CDR3 DNA reads as TGCAGCGTCTCCGGGACAAATTATAATCAGCCCCAGCATTTT.

This CDR3 is CASSLANNPEAFF. CDR3 bases: TGTGCCAGCAGTTTAGCTAACAATCCTGAAGCTTTCTTT. This sequence joins TRBV12-3 or TRBV12-4 and TRBJ1-1; D remains unclear. The CDR3 loop spans 13 amino acids. The ends were cut back, 0 bases at V and 6 bases at J, with 8 bases in the middle.

This clonotype was seen ten or more times. V gene TRBV12-3 or TRBV12-4 combines with J gene TRBJ2-1, with D uncertain. V was clipped by 2 bases and J by 5 bases, with 13 bases between them. The CDR3 length is 15 residues. CDR3 in amino acids: CASSLSGLGNNEQFF. The CDR3 DNA reads as TGTGCCAGCAGTTTAAGTGGGCTAGGGAACAATGAGCAGTTCTTC.

The sample holds a few counts of this clonotype. The CDR3 spells CASSFRSGGSDTEAFF. The DNA for the CDR3 is TGTGCCAGCAGCTTCCGGTCAGGGGGATCGGACACTGAAGCTTTCTTT. The V call is TRBV12-3 or TRBV12-4, the J call TRBJ1-1; TRBD1 matches 7 bases. CDR3 length equals 16 residues. Trimming took 6 bases from V and 3 from J; bases not matched to a gene: 13.

Notes on this clonotype: One junction end disagrees with the germline gene, perhaps due to a read error. This chain joins TRBV3-1 and TRBJ2-3; possibly TRBD2 for D (6 bases). This CDR3 region has 13 residues. The V gene's germline CDR1 is LGHDT and CDR2 YNNKEL (reference sequence). DNA of the CDR3: TGTGCCAGCTGCCATCGGGGGAGGGATACGCAGTATTTT. Translation: CASCHRGRDTQYF.

This clonotype was seen more than once but under ten times. The V call is TRBV7-2, the J call TRBJ1-2; no clear D gene. Trimming pared 3 bases from V and 2 bases from J, leaving 13 bases between. CDR1 is SGHTA, CDR2 FQGNSA, per germline. The CDR3 sequence is 15 residues long. CDR3 sequence reads: CASSLSEGANYGYTF. The CDR3 DNA follows: TGTGCCAGCAGCTTGTCGGAGGGCGCCAACTATGGCTACACCTTC.

The sample holds a few counts of this clonotype. This sequence joins TRBV29-1 and TRBJ2-3; D unclear. Germline V gives CDR1 SQVTM, CDR2 ANQGSEA. The CDR3 has 14 amino acids. Trimming removed 0 bases from V and 2 bases from J, with 9 bases in between. The CDR3 sequence: CSVEERKLTDTQYF. CDR3 nucleotide sequence: TGCAGCGTTGAAGAGCGGAAACTCACAGATACGCAGTATTTT.

This rearrangement joins TRBV6-2 or TRBV6-3 to TRBJ1-5; 8 nucleotides agree with TRBD1. Germline CDR1 is MNHEY and CDR2 is SVGEGT. Trimming at V came to 0 bases and at J to 4 bases, leaving 5 bases not matched to a gene. This CDR3 spans 16 amino acids. The CDR3 sequence: CASSYSRTGSNQPQHF. The CDR3 nucleotides read TGTGCCAGCAGTTACTCAAGGACAGGGTCAAATCAGCCCCAGCATTTT.

This clonotype was counted ten times or more. V and J are TRBV11-2 and TRBJ2-3; D remains unclear. This CDR3 comprises 14 residues. Germline CDR1 reads SGHAT; CDR2 reads FQNNGV. V lost 0 bases and J 3 bases, leaving 7 bases between the germline ends. In DNA, the CDR3 is TGTGCCAGCAGCTTAGATATCGGGACAGATACGCAGTATTTT. It yields the protein CASSLDIGTDTQYF. Full variable domain (remainder filled in from reference TRBV11-2 and TRBJ2-3): EAGVAQSPRYKIIEKRQSVAFWCNPISGHATLYWYQQILGQGPKLLIQFQNNGVVDDSQLPKDRFSAERLKGVDSTLKIQPAKLEDSAVYLCASSLDIGTDTQYFGPGTRLTVL.

There are many counts of this clonotype. The chain combines TRBV20-1 with TRBJ2-5, with 7 bases fitting TRBD2. CDR1 is DFQATT, CDR2 SNEGSKA, per germline (reference sequence). Trimming cost V 0 bases and J 2 bases; bases outside gene matches: 6. The length of the CDR3 is 15 residues. The CDR3 is CSARDLREQQETQYF. The CDR3, as DNA: TGCAGTGCTAGAGATTTGCGGGAGCAGCAAGAGACCCAGTACTTC.

This clonotype has at least ten counts. This chain uses TRBV7-6 with TRBJ2-2, with D maybe TRBD1 (6 bases). V lost 1 base to trimming and J lost 4 bases, with 10 bases between them. Germline V gene data show CDR1 as SGHVS and CDR2 as FNYEAQ. CDR3 size: 15 residues. The CDR3 here is CASSLGDIPTGELFF. CDR3 DNA: TGTGCCAGCAGCTTAGGGGACATACCCACCGGGGAGCTGTTTTTT.